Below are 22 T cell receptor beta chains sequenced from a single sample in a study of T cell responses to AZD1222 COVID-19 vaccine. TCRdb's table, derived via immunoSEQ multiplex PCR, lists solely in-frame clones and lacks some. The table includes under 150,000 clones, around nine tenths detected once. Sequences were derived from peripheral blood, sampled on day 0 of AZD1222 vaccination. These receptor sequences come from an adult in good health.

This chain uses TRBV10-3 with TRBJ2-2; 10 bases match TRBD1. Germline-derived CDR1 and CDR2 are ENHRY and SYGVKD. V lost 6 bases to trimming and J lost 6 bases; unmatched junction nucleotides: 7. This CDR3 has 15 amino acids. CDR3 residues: CAISSIGTGAGELFF. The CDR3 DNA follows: TGTGCCATCAGCTCGATCGGGACAGGGGCCGGGGAGCTGTTTTTT.

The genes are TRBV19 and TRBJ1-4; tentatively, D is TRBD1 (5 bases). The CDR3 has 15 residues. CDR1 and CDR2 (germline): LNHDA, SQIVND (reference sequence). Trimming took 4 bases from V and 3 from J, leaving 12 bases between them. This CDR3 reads CASSTHKGPNEKLFF. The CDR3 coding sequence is TGTGCCAGTAGTACTCATAAGGGGCCTAATGAAAAACTGTTTTTT.

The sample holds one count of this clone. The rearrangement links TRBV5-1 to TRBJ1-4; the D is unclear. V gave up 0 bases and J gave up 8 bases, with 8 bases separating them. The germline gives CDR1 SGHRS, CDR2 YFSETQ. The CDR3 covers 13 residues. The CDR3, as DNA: TGCGCCAGCAGCTTGGCCGGGCAGGAAAAACTGTTTTTT. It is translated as CASSLAGQEKLFF.

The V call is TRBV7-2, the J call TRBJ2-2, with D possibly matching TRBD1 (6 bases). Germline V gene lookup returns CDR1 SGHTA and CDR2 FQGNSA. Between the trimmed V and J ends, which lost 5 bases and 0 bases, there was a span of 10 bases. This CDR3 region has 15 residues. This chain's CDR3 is CASSGRGANTGELFF. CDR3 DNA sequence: TGTGCCAGCAGCGGCAGGGGCGCGAACACCGGGGAGCTGTTTTTT.

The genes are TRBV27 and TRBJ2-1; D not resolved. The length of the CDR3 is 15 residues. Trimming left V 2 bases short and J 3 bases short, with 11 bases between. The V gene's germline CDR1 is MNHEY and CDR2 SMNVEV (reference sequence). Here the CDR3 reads CASSLDGPNYNEQFF. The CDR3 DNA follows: TGTGCCAGCAGTTTAGACGGGCCCAACTACAATGAGCAGTTCTTC.

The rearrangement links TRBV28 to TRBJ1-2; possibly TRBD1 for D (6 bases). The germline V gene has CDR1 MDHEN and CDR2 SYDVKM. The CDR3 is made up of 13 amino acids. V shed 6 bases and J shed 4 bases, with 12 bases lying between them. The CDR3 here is CASSYRAAYGYTF. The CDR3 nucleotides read TGTGCCAGCAGCTACAGGGCAGCCTATGGCTACACCTTC.

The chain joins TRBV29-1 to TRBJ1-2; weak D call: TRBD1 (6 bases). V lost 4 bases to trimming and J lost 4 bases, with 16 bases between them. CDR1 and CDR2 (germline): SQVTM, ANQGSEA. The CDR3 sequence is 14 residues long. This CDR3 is CSVVRVGASYGYTF. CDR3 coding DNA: TGCAGCGTTGTAAGGGTGGGGGCCTCCTATGGCTACACCTTC. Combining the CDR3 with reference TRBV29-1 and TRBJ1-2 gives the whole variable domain SAVISQKPSRDICQRGTSLTIQCQVDSQVTMMFWYRQQPGQSLTLIATANQGSEATYESGFVIDKFPISRPNLTFSTLTVSNMSPEDSSIYLCSVVRVGASYGYTFGSGTRLTVV.

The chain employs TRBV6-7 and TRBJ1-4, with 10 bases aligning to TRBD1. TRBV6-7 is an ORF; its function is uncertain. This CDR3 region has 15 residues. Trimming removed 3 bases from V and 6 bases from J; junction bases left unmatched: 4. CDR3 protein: CASSYPGQGYEKLFF. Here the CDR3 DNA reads TGTGCCAGCAGTTATCCGGGACAGGGGTATGAAAAACTGTTTTTT.

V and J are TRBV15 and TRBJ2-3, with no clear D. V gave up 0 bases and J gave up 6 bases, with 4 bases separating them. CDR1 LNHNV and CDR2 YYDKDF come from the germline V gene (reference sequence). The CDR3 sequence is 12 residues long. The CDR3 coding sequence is TGTGCCACCAGCAGAGATGCGGATACGCAGTATTTT. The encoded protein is CATSRDADTQYF. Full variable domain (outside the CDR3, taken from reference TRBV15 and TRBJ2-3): DAMVIQNPRYQVTQFGKPVTLSCSQTLNHNVMYWYQQKSSQAPKLLFHYYDKDFNNEADTPDNFQSRRPNTSFCFLDIRSPGLGDTAMYLCATSRDADTQYFGPGTRLTVL.

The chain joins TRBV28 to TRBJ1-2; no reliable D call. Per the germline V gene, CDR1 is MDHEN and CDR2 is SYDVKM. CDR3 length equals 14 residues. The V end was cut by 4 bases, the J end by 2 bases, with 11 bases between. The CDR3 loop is CASSWPAQNYGYTF. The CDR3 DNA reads TGTGCCAGCAGTTGGCCGGCTCAGAACTATGGCTACACCTTC.

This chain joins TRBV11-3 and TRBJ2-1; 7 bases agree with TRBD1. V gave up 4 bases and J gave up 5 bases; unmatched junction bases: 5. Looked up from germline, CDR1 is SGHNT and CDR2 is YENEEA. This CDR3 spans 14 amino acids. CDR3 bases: TGTGCCAGCAGCTCCCGGGACAGAGACAATGAGCAGTTCTTC. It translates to CASSSRDRDNEQFF.

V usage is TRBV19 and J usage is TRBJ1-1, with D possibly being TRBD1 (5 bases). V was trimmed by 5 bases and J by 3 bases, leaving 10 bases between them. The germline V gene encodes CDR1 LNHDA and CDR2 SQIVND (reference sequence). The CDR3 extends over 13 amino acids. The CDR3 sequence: CASSAQGDTEAFF. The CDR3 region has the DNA TGTGCCAGTAGTGCTCAGGGAGACACTGAAGCTTTCTTT.

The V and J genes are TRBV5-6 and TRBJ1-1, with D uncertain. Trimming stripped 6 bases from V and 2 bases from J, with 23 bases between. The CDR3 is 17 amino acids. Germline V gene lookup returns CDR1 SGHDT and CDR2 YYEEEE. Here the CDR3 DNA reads TGTGCCAGCACCCCTCCTCCCGGAGGGCCACGTAACACTGAAGCTTTCTTT. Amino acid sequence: CASTPPPGGPRNTEAFF. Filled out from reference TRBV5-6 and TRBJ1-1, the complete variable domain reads DAGVTQSPTHLIKTRGQQVTLRCSPKSGHDTVSWYQQALGQGPQFIFQYYEEEERQRGNFPDRFSGHQFPNYSSELNVNALLLGDSALYLCASTPPPGGPRNTEAFFGQGTRLTVV.

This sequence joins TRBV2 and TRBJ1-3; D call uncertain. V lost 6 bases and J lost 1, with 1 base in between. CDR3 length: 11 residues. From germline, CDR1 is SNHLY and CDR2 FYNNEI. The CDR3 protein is CASRSGNTIYF. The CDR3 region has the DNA TGTGCCAGCAGGTCTGGAAACACCATATATTTT. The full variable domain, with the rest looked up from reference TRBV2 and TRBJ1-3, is EPEVTQTPSHQVTQMGQEVILRCVPISNHLYFYWYRQILGQKVEFLVSFYNNEISEKSEIFDDQFSVERPDGSNFTLKIRSTKLEDSAMYFCASRSGNTIYFGEGSWLTVV.

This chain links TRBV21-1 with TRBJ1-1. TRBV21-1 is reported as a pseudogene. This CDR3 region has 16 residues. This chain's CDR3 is CASSNWYGGNLVEAFF. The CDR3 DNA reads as TGTGCCAGCAGCAATTGGTACGGGGGGAACTTGGTCGAAGCTTTCTTT.

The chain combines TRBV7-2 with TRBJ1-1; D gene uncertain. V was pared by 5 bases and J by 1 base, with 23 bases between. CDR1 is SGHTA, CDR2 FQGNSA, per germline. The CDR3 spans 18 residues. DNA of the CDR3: TGTGCCAGCAGCACCCGCGGCTCCTCCGGTAGAAGGAACACTGAAGCTTTCTTT. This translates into CASSTRGSSGRRNTEAFF.

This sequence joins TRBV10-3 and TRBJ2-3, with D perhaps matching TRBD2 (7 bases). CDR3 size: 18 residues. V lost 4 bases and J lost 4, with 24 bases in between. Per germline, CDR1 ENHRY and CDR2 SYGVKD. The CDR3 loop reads CAISGGRRAGESSDTQYF. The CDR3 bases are TGTGCCATCAGTGGGGGGCGAAGGGCGGGAGAGTCGTCAGATACGCAGTATTTT.

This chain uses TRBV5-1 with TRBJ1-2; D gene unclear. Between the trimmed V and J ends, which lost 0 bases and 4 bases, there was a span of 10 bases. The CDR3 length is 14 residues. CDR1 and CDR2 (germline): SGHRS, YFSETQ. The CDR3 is CASSLEGSLYGYTF. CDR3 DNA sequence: TGCGCCAGCAGCTTGGAAGGGTCCCTCTATGGCTACACCTTC.

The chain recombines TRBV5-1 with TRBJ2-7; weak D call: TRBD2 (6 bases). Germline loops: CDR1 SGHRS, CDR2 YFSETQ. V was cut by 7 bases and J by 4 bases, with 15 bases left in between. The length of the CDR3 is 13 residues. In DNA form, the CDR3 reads TGCGCCAGCCGCTCGCCGGAGGGTTACGAGCAGTACTTC. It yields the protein CASRSPEGYEQYF. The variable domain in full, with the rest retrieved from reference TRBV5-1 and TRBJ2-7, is KAGVTQTPRYLIKTRGQQVTLSCSPISGHRSVSWYQQTPGQGLQFLFEYFSETQRNKGNFPGRFSGRQFSNSRSEMNVSTLELGDSALYLCASRSPEGYEQYFGPGTRLTVT.

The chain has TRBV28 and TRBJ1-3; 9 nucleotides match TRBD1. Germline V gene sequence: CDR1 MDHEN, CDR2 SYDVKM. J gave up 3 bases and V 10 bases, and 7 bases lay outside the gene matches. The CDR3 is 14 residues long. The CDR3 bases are TGTGCCACCTTGGACAGGGGATTTGGAAACACCATATATTTT. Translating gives CATLDRGFGNTIYF. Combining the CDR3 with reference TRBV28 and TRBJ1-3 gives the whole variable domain DVKVTQSSRYLVKRTGEKVFLECVQDMDHENMFWYRQDPGLGLRLIYFSYDVKMKEKGDIPEGYSVSREKKERFSLILESASTNQTSMYLCATLDRGFGNTIYFGEGSWLTVV.

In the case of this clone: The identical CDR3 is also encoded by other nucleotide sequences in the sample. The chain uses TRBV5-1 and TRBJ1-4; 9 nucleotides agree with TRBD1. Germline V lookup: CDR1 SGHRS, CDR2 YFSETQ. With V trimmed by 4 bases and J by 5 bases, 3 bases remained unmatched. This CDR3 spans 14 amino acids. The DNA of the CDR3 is TGCGCCAGCAGCCCCGGGACAGGGAATGAAAAACTGTTTTTT. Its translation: CASSPGTGNEKLFF.

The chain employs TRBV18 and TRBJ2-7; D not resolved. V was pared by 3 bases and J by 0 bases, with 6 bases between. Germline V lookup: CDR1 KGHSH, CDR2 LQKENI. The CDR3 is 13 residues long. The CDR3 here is CASSPAPSYEQYF. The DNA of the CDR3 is TGTGCCAGCTCACCCGCCCCCTCCTACGAGCAGTACTTC.